This T cell receptor beta chain stems from a study of blood T cell repertoires in COVID-19. In the study overall: Donors in the United States, Italy and Spain gave samples during acute or convalescent COVID-19.

Between the trimmed V and J ends, which lost 6 bases and 9 bases, there was a span of 10 bases. The germline gives CDR1 KGHDR, CDR2 SFDVKD. The CDR3 consists of 11 residues. In the original processing: Amplifying reference gene primers gave estimates of nucleated cell counts. Only in-frame clones appear in the TCRdb table, and some are missing; sequencing was by immunoSEQ multiplex PCR. For V, J and clone size, that table is used; D and trimming come from the DNA. Of about 250,000 clones listed, just under 85% are singletons. The source is an older man with acute or convalescent COVID-19. V gene TRBV24-1 combines with J gene TRBJ1-1; tentative D call: TRBD1 (6 bases). The source material was peripheral blood. CDR3 sequence (DNA): TGTGCCACCAGTACAGGGTATCAAGCTTTCTTT. This gives the protein CATSTGYQAFF.